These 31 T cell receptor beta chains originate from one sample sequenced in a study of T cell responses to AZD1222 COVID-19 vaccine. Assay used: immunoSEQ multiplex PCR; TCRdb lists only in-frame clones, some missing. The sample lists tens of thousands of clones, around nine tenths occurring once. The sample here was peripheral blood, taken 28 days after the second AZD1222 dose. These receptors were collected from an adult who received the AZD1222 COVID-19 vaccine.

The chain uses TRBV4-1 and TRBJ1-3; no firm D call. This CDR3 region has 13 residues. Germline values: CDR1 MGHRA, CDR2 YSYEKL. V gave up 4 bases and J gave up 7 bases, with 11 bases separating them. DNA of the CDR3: TGCGCCAGCAGCCCGCATATCGAGAACACCATATATTTT. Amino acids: CASSPHIENTIYF.

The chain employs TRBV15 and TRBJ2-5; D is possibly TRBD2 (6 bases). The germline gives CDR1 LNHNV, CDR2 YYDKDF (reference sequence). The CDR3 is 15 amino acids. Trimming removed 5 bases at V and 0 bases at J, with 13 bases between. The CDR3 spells CATSGGERDQETQYF. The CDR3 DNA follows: TGTGCCACCAGCGGTGGGGAGCGGGACCAAGAGACCCAGTACTTC.

The CDR3 sequence is CASSLPSSYNSPLHF. CDR3 DNA sequence: TGTGCCAGCAGCTTGCCGAGCTCCTATAATTCACCCCTCCACTTT. The chain recombines TRBV11-2 with TRBJ1-6; D is unclear. The CDR3 loop spans 15 amino acids. Trimming left V 3 bases short and J 0 bases short, with 6 bases between. Looked up from germline, CDR1 is SGHAT and CDR2 is FQNNGV.

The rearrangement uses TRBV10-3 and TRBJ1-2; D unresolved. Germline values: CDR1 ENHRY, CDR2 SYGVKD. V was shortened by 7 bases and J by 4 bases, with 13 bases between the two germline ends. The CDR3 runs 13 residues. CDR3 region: CAIKRGLSYGYTF. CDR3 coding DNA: TGTGCCATCAAACGAGGACTGAGCTATGGCTACACCTTC.

CDR3 bases: TGTGCCAGCGCTCCCGGGCGGGTAGGCTACACCTTC. Protein sequence: CASAPGRVGYTF. The chain combines TRBV6-5 with TRBJ1-2; D call uncertain. Germline CDR1 is MNHEY and CDR2 is SVGAGI. CDR3 length equals 12 residues. Trimming removed 8 bases at V and 8 bases at J, with 15 bases between.

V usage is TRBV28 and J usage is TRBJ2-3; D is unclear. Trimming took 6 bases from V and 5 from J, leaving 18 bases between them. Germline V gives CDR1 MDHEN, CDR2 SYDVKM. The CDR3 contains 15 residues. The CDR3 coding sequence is TGTGCCAGCAGCCATACCACCCTAGTATTAGATACGCAGTATTTT. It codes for CASSHTTLVLDTQYF.

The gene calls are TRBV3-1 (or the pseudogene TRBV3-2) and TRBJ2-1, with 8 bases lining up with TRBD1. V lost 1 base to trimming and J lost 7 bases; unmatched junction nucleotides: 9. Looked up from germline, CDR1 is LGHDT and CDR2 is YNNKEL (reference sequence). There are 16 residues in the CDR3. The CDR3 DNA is TGTGCCAGCAGCCAAGTTCGAGACAGGGGCCAAAATGAGCAGTTCTTC. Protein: CASSQVRDRGQNEQFF.

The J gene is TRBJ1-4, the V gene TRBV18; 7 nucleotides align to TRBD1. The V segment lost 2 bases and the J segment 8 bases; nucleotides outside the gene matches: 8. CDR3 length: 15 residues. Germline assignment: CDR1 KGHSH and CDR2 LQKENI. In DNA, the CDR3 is TGTGCCAGCTCACCAAAGAGGGGGCTAGGAGAAAAACTGTTTTTT. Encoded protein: CASSPKRGLGEKLFF.

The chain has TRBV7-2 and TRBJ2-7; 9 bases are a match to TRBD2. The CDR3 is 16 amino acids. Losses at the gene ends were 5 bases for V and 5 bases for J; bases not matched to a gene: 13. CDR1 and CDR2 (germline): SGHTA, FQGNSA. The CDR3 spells CASSPGGGGRAHEQYF. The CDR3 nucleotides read TGTGCCAGCAGCCCCGGGGGGGGCGGGAGGGCTCACGAGCAGTACTTC.

The CDR3 coding sequence is TGTGCCAGCAGTACCCGCGGGGAGGACTATGGCTACACCTTC. Amino acids: CASSTRGEDYGYTF. The rearrangement links TRBV25-1 to TRBJ1-2; the D is unclear. The germline V gene encodes CDR1 MGHDK and CDR2 SYGVNS. The CDR3 runs 14 residues. V was cut by 5 bases and J by 3 bases, with 13 bases left in between.

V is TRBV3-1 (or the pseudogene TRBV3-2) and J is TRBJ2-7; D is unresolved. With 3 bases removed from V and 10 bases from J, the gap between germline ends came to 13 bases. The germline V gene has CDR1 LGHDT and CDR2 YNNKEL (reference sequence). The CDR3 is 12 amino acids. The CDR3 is CASSHLSTNQYF. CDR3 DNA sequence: TGTGCCAGCAGCCACCTCAGCACGAACCAGTACTTC.

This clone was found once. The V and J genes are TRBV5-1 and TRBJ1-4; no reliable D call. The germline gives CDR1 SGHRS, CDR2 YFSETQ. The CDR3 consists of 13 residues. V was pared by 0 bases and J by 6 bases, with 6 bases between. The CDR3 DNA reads TGCGCCAGCAGCTTGGGACGGGATGAAAAACTGTTTTTT. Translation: CASSLGRDEKLFF.

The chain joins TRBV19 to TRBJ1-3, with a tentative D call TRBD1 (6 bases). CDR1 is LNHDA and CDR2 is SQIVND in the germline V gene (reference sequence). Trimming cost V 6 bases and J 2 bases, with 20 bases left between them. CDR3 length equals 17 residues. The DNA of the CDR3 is TGTGCCAGTAGGAAAATCCAGGTTGGGGGGCCTGGAAACACCATATATTTT. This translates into CASRKIQVGGPGNTIYF.

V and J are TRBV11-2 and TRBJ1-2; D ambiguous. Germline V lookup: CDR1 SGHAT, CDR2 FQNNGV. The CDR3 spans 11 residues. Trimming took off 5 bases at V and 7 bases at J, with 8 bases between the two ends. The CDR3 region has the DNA TGTGCCAGCAGCCCGGGCTCTGGCTACACCTTC. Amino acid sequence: CASSPGSGYTF.

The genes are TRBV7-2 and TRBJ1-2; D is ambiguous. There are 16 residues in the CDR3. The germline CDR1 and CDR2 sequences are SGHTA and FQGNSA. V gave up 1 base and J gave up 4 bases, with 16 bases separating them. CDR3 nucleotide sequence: TGTGCCAGCAGCTTAGGAGAGGGTAAAGGGAGCTATGGCTACACCTTC. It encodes CASSLGEGKGSYGYTF.

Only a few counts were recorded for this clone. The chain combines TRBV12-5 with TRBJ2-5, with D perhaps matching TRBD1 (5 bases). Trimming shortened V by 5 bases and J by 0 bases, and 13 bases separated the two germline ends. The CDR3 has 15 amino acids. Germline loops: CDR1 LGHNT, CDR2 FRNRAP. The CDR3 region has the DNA TGTGCTAGTGGTCCCTCAGGGCTGTACCAAGAGACCCAGTACTTC. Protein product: CASGPSGLYQETQYF. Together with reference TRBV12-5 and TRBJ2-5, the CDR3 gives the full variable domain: DARVTQTPRHKVTEMGQEVTMRCQPILGHNTVFWYRQTMMQGLELLAYFRNRAPLDDSGMPKDRFSAEMPDATLATLKIQPSEPRDSAVYFCASGPSGLYQETQYFGPGTRLLVL.

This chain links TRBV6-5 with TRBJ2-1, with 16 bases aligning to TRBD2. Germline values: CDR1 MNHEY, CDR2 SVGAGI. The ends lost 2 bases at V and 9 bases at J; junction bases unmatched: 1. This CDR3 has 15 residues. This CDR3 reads CASSYGTSGRAEQFF. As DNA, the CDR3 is TGTGCCAGCAGTTACGGGACTAGCGGGAGGGCTGAGCAGTTCTTC.

The CDR3 DNA sequence: TGTGCCAGCAGTGGAGGGACAGCCGGGTACGAGCAGTACTTC. Translation: CASSGGTAGYEQYF. The J gene is TRBJ2-7, the V gene TRBV27; D perhaps matches TRBD1 (7 bases). From germline, CDR1 is MNHEY and CDR2 SMNVEV (reference sequence). This CDR3 is built from 14 residues. V lost 5 bases to trimming and J lost 4 bases, with 15 bases between them.

CDR3 sequence: CASSLRWGWTSQGSHRETQYF. In DNA, the CDR3 is TGTGCCAGCAGCCTAAGATGGGGTTGGACTAGCCAGGGGTCACACAGGGAGACCCAGTACTTC. The chain carries TRBV9 and TRBJ2-5; 8 positions agree with TRBD2. The CDR3 contains 21 residues. V lost 4 bases, J lost 5 bases, and 28 bases stayed unmatched. CDR1 SGDLS and CDR2 YYNGEE come from the germline V gene. The full variable domain, in which reference TRBV9 and TRBJ2-5 provide the parts outside the CDR3, is DSGVTQTPKHLITATGQRVTLRCSPRSGDLSVYWYQQSLDQGLQFLIQYYNGEERAKGNILERFSAQQFPDLHSELNLSSLELGDSALYFCASSLRWGWTSQGSHRETQYFGPGTRLLVL.

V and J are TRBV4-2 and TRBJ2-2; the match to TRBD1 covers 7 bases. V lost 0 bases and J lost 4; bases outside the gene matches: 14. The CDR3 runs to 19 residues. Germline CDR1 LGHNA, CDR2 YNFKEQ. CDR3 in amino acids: CASSQDVGSPTGITGELFF. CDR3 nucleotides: TGTGCCAGCAGCCAAGATGTTGGTTCACCGACAGGGATCACCGGGGAGCTGTTTTTT.

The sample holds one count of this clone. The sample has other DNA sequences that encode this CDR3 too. CDR3 DNA: TGTGCCAGCAGTTACGGAGGGCGTGGGACTGAAGCTTTCTTT. It specifies CASSYGGRGTEAFF. The J gene is TRBJ1-1, the V gene TRBV6-5; no definite D call. The V end was cut by 2 bases, the J end by 5 bases, with 12 bases between. The CDR3 contains 14 residues. The germline V gene encodes CDR1 MNHEY and CDR2 SVGAGI.

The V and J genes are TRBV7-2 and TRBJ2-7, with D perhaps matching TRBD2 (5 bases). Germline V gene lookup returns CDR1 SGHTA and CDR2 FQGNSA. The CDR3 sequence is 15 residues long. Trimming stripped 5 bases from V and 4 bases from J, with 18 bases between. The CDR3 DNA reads TGTGCCAGCAGCGCAACGGGCCTCTCGGGGTACGAGCAGTACTTC. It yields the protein CASSATGLSGYEQYF.

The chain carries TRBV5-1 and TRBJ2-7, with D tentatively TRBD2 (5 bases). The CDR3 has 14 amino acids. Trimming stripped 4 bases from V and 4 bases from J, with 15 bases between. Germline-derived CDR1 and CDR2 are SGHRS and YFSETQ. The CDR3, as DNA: TGCGCCAGCAGCAGGTCGGAGCAGCGGTACGAGCAGTACTTC. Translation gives CASSRSEQRYEQYF.

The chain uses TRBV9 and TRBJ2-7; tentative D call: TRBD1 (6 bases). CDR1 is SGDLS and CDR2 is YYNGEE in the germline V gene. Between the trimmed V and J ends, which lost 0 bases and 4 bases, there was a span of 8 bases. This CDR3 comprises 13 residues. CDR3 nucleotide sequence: TGTGCCAGCAGCGTAGGGACAGAGTACGAGCAGTACTTC. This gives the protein CASSVGTEYEQYF.

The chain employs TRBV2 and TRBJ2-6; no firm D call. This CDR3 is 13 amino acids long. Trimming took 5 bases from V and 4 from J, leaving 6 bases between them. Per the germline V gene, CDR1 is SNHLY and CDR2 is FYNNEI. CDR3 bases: TGTGCCAGCAGTACAGCAGGGGCCAACGTCCTGACTTTC. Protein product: CASSTAGANVLTF.

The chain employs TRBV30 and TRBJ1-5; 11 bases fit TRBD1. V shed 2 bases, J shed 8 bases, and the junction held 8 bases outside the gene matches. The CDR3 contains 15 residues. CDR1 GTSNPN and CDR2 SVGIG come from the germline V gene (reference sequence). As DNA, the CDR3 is TGTGCCTGGAGTTCCCCCGGGACAGGGGGGGAGCCCCAGCATTTT. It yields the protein CAWSSPGTGGEPQHF. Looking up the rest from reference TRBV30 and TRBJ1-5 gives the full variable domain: SQTIHQWPATLVQPVGSPLSLECTVEGTSNPNLYWYRQAAGRGLQLLFYSVGIGQISSEVPQNLSASRPQDRQFILSSKKLLLSDSGFYLCAWSSPGTGGEPQHFGDGTRLSIL.

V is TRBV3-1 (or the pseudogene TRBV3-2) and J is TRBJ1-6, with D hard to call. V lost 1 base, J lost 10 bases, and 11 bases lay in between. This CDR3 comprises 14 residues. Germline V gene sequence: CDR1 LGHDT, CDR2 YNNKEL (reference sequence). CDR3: CASSQGAEESPLHF. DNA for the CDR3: TGTGCCAGCAGCCAAGGAGCAGAAGAATCACCCCTCCACTTT.

CDR3 loop: CASSILGARGDSPLHF. The DNA of the CDR3 is TGTGCCAGCAGTATCTTAGGGGCCAGGGGGGATTCACCCCTCCACTTT. The chain employs TRBV7-2 and TRBJ1-6, with 7 nucleotides matching TRBD1. This CDR3 has 16 amino acids. Germline V CDR1 and CDR2: SGHTA, FQGNSA. With 6 bases clipped from V and 8 bases from J, the junction kept 13 bases outside the gene matches.

The CDR3 reads CASSLESPSYEQYF. The CDR3 nucleotides read TGTGCCAGCAGCTTAGAGTCTCCCAGCTACGAGCAGTACTTC. The chain employs TRBV11-3 and TRBJ2-7; no reliable D call. V was cut by 0 bases and J by 3 bases, with 9 bases left in between. CDR1 is SGHNT, CDR2 YENEEA, per germline. The CDR3 has 14 residues.

DNA for the CDR3: TGCGCCAGCAAAATGCTAGCGGGGTGGGGAGGAAAGACCCAGTACTTC. Protein product: CASKMLAGWGGKTQYF. The rearrangement joins TRBV5-1 to TRBJ2-5; 9 bases fit TRBD2. This CDR3 comprises 16 residues. The trim removed 6 bases at V and 6 bases at J, leaving 15 bases unmatched. Germline CDR1 and CDR2: SGHRS and YFSETQ.

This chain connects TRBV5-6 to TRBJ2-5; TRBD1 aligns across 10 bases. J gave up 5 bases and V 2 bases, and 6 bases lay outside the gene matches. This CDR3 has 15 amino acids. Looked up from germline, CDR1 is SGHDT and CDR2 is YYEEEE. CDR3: CASSLRTGGRETQYF. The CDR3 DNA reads TGTGCCAGCAGCTTACGGACAGGGGGTCGGGAGACCCAGTACTTC.